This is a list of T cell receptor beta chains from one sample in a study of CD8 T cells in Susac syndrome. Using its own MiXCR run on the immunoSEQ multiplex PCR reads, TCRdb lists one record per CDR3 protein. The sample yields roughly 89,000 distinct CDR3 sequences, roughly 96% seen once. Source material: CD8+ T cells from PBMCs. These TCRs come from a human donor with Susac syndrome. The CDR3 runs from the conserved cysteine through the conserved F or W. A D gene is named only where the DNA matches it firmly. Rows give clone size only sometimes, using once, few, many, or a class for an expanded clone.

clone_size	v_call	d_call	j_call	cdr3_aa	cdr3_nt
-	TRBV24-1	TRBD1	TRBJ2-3	CATSDTDRGLTDTQYF	TGTGCCACCAGTGACACGGACAGGGGATTAACAGATACGCAGTATTTT
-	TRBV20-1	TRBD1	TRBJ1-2	CSARTGSTGYNYGYTF	TGCAGTGCTAGGACAGGCTCGACAGGGTACAACTATGGCTACACCTTC
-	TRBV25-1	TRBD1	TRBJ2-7	CASSAGTGFEQYF	TGTGCCAGCAGTGCGGGGACAGGGTTCGAGCAGTACTTC
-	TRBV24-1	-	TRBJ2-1	CATSDSDRWKRFF	TGTGCCACCAGTGATTCGGACCGGTGGAAGCGTTTCTTC
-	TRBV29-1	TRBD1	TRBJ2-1	CSATRPGQGQGEQFF	TGCAGCGCCACCCGCCCCGGACAGGGTCAGGGAGAGCAGTTCTTC
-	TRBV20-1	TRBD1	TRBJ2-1	CSALRDRVYNEQFF	TGCAGTGCTCTCCGGGACAGGGTCTACAATGAGCAGTTCTTC
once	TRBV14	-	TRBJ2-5	CASSQDIWETQYF	TGTGCCAGCAGCCAAGATATTTGGGAGACCCAGTACTTC
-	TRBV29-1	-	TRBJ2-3	CSVGGDTQYF	TGCAGCGTTGGGGGAGATACGCAGTATTTT
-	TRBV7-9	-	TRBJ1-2	CASPTGGEESYGYTF	TGTGCCAGTCCTACCGGGGGCGAAGAATCCTATGGCTACACCTTC
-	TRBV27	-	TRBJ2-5	CASSLYGGDNLVETQYF	TGTGCCAGCAGTTTATATGGGGGCGACAACTTAGTAGAGACCCAGTACTTC